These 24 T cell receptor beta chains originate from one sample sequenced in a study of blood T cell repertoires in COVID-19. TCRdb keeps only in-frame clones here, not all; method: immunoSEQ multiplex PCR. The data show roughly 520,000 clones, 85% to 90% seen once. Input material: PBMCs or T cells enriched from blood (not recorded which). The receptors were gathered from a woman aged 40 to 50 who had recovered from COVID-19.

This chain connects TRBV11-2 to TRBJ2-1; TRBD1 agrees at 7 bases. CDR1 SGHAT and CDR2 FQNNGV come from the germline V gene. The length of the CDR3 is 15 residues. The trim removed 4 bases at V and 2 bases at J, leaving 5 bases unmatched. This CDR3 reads CASSSNRGPYNEQFF. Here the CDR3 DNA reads TGTGCCAGCAGCTCAAACAGGGGTCCCTACAATGAGCAGTTCTTC.

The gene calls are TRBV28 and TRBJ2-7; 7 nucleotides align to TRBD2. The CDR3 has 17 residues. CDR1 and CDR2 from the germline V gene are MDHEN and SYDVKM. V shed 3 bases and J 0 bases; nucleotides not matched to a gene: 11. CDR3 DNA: TGTGCCAGCAGTTTTGGAACTAGCGAAACGAACTCCTACGAGCAGTACTTC. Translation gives CASSFGTSETNSYEQYF.

CDR3 in DNA: TGTGCCAGCAGCGACGCGGGGCTAACTAATGAAAAACTGTTTTTT. Translated, it gives CASSDAGLTNEKLFF. The chain has TRBV2 and TRBJ1-4, with a tentative D call TRBD1 (5 bases). Germline values: CDR1 SNHLY, CDR2 FYNNEI. V was clipped by 6 bases and J by 1 base, with 12 bases between them. The CDR3 has 15 amino acids.

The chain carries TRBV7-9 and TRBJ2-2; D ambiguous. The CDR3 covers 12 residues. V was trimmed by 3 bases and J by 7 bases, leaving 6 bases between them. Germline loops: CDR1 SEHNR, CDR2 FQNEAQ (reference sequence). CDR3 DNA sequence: TGTGCCAGCAGCTTTAGCATCGGGGAGCTGTTTTTT. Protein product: CASSFSIGELFF.

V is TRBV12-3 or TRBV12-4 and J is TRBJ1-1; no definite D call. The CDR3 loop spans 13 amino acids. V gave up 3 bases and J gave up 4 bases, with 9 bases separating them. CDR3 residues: CASSLLVATEAFF. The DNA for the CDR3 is TGTGCCAGCAGTTTGTTAGTAGCCACTGAAGCTTTCTTT.

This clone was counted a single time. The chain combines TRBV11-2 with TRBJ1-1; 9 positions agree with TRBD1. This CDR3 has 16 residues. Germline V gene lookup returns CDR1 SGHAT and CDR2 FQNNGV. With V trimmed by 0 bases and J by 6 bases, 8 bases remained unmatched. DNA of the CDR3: TGTGCCAGCAGCTTAGAGTACGGGACAGGGAGCCCTGAAGCTTTCTTT. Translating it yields CASSLEYGTGSPEAFF.

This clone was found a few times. CDR3 sequence reads: CASSQARGGAHTEAFF. DNA for the CDR3: TGTGCCAGCAGCCAAGCGCGGGGCGGTGCCCACACTGAAGCTTTCTTT. J is TRBJ1-1 and V is TRBV14; TRBD1 might be the D (5 bases). Germline CDR1 is SGHDN and CDR2 is FVKESK. The CDR3 loop spans 16 amino acids. The ends were cut back, 1 base at V and 3 bases at J, with 15 bases in the middle.

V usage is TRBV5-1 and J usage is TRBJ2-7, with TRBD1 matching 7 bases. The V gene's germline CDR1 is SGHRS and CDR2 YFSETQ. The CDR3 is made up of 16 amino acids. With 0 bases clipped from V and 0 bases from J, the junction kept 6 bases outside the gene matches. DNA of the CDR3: TGCGCCAGCAGCTTGGAAGTGACAGGGAGCTCCTACGAGCAGTACTTC. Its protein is CASSLEVTGSSYEQYF.

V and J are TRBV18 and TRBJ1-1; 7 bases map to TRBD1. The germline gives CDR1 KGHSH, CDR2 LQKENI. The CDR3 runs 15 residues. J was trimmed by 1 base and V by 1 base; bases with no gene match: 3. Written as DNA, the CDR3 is TGTGCCAGCTCACCACAGGGACAGAAGAACACTGAAGCTTTCTTT. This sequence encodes CASSPQGQKNTEAFF.

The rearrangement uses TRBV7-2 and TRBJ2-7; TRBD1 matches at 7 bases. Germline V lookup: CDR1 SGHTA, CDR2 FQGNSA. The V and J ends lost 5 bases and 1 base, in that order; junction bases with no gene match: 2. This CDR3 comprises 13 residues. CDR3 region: CASSRDRSYEQYF. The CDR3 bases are TGTGCCAGCAGCAGGGACAGATCCTACGAGCAGTACTTC.

CDR3 amino acids: CASSLAGVSEQYF. DNA for the CDR3: TGTGCCAGCAGCCTAGCGGGAGTCAGCGAGCAGTACTTC. The chain employs TRBV4-2 and TRBJ2-7; 9 bases agree with TRBD2. The germline V gene has CDR1 LGHNA and CDR2 YNFKEQ. The V and J ends lost 4 bases and 6 bases, in that order; junction bases with no gene match: 4. This CDR3 contains 13 residues.

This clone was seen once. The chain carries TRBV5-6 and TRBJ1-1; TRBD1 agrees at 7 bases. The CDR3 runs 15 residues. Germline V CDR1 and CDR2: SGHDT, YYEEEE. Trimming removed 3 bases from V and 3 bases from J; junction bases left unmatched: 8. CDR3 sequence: CASSSETGKYTEAFF. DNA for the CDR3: TGTGCCAGCAGCTCCGAGACAGGGAAGTACACTGAAGCTTTCTTT.

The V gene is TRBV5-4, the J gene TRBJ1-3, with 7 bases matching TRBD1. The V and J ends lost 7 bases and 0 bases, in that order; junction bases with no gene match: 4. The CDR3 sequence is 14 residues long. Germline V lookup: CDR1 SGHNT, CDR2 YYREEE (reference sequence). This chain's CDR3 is CASQGQNSGNTIYF. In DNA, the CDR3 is TGTGCCAGCCAGGGACAGAACTCTGGAAACACCATATATTTT.

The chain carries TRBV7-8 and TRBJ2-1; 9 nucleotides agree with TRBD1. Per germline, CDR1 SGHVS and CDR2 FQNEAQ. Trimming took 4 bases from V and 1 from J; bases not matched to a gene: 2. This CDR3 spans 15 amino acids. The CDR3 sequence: CASSSGTGSYNEQFF. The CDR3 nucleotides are TGTGCCAGCAGCTCAGGGACAGGGTCCTACAATGAGCAGTTCTTC.

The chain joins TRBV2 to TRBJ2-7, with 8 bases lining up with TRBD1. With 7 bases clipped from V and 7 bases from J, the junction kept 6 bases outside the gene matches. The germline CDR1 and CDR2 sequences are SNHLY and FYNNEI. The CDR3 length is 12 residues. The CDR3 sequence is CASKGQGLEQYF. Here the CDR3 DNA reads TGTGCCAGCAAAGGACAGGGTCTGGAGCAGTACTTC.

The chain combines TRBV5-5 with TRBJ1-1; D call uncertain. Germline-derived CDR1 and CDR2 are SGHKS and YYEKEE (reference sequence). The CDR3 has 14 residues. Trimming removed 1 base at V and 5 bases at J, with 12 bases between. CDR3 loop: CASSLTARETEAFF. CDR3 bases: TGTGCCAGCAGCTTGACAGCACGGGAGACTGAAGCTTTCTTT.

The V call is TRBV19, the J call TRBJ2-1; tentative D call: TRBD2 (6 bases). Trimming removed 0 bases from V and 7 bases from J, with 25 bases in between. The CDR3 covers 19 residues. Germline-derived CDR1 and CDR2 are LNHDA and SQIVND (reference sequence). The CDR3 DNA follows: TGTGCCAGTAGTATAGATCTTGGAGGGGATTTGGGAGAAGGGAATGAGCAGTTCTTC. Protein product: CASSIDLGGDLGEGNEQFF.

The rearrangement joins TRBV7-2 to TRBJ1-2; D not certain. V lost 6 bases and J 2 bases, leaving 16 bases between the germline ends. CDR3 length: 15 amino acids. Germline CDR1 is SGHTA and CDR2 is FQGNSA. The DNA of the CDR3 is TGTGCCAGCAGAGAGGCGGGGAATTCAAACTATGGCTACACCTTC. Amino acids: CASREAGNSNYGYTF.

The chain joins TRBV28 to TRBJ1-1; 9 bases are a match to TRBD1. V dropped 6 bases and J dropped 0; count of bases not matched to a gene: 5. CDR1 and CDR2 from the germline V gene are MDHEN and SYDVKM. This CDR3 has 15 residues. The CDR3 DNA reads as TGTGCCAGCAGAAAGACAGGGGGGTTGAACACTGAAGCTTTCTTT. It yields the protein CASRKTGGLNTEAFF. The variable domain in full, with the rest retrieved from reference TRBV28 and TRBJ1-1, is DVKVTQSSRYLVKRTGEKVFLECVQDMDHENMFWYRQDPGLGLRLIYFSYDVKMKEKGDIPEGYSVSREKKERFSLILESASTNQTSMYLCASRKTGGLNTEAFFGQGTRLTVV.

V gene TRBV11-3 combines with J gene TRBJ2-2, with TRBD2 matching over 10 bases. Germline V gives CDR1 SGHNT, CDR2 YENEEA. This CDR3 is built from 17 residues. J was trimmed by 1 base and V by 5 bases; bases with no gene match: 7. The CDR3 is CASSRTSGNRNTGELFF. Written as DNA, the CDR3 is TGTGCCAGCAGCCGGACTAGCGGAAACAGGAACACCGGGGAGCTGTTTTTT.

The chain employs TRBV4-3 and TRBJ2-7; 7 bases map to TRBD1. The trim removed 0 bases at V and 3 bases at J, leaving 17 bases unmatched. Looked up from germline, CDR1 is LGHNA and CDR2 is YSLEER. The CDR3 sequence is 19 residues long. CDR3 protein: CASSQEGLYYGAGGYEQYF. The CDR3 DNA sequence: TGCGCCAGCAGCCAAGAAGGGTTATATTACGGGGCAGGGGGCTACGAGCAGTACTTC.

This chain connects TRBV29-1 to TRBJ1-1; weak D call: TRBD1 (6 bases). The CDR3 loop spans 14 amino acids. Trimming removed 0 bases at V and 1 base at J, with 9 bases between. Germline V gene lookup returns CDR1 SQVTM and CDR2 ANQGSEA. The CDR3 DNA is TGCAGCGTTGAAGATAGGGGGAGGAACACTGAAGCTTTCTTT. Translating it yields CSVEDRGRNTEAFF. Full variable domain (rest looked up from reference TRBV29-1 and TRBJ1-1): SAVISQKPSRDICQRGTSLTIQCQVDSQVTMMFWYRQQPGQSLTLIATANQGSEATYESGFVIDKFPISRPNLTFSTLTVSNMSPEDSSIYLCSVEDRGRNTEAFFGQGTRLTVV.

CDR3 amino acids: CAWSSVLYTDTQYF. Here the CDR3 DNA reads TGTGCCTGGAGTTCTGTACTTTACACAGATACGCAGTATTTT. J is TRBJ2-3 and V is TRBV30; D is ambiguous. This CDR3 region has 14 residues. The ends were cut back, 2 bases at V and 2 bases at J, with 11 bases in the middle. CDR1 and CDR2 (germline): GTSNPN, SVGIG (reference sequence).

In DNA, the CDR3 is TGTGCCAGCAGTTTCCCAATACGGGGCACAGATACGCAGTATTTT. Its translation: CASSFPIRGTDTQYF. The V call is TRBV28, the J call TRBJ2-3; D uncertain. Germline V gene data show CDR1 as MDHEN and CDR2 as SYDVKM. The CDR3 length is 15 residues. The V and J ends lost 3 bases and 1 base respectively, with 11 bases between them. The full variable domain, completed using reference TRBV28 and TRBJ2-3, is DVKVTQSSRYLVKRTGEKVFLECVQDMDHENMFWYRQDPGLGLRLIYFSYDVKMKEKGDIPEGYSVSREKKERFSLILESASTNQTSMYLCASSFPIRGTDTQYFGPGTRLTVL.